Reported below is one T cell receptor (beta chain). Its antigen is still unknown. The PCR ran on 60 Vbeta and 13 Jbeta primers. Assay used: immunoSEQ multiplex PCR; TCRdb lists only in-frame clones, some missing. The sample yields about 190,000 clones, 10% to 15% seen once. This specimen belongs to a study of cytomegalovirus exposure and HLA in healthy donors. Study findings and constraints: The authors later found most CMV-associated TCR beta chains appeared HLA-restricted. In a later analysis, a genetic analysis reported fewer productive-TCR N-insertions in an Asian-associated ancestry cluster than the cohort average.

Germline CDR1 reads SGHAT; CDR2 reads FQNNGV. Trimming at V came to 3 bases and at J to 3 bases, leaving 12 bases not matched to a gene. The CDR3 is 17 residues long. What was sequenced was PBMCs. This TCR derives from a man aged 50 or older in good health and CMV-seropositive. The rearrangement joins TRBV11-2 to TRBJ2-3, with 7 bases aligning to TRBD1. CDR3 amino acids: CASSFLGGLDITDTQYF. CDR3 DNA sequence: TGTGCCAGCAGCTTTTTAGGGGGCCTAGACATTACAGATACGCAGTATTTT. Looking up the rest from reference TRBV11-2 and TRBJ2-3 gives the full variable domain: EAGVAQSPRYKIIEKRQSVAFWCNPISGHATLYWYQQILGQGPKLLIQFQNNGVVDDSQLPKDRFSAERLKGVDSTLKIQPAKLEDSAVYLCASSFLGGLDITDTQYFGPGTRLTVL.